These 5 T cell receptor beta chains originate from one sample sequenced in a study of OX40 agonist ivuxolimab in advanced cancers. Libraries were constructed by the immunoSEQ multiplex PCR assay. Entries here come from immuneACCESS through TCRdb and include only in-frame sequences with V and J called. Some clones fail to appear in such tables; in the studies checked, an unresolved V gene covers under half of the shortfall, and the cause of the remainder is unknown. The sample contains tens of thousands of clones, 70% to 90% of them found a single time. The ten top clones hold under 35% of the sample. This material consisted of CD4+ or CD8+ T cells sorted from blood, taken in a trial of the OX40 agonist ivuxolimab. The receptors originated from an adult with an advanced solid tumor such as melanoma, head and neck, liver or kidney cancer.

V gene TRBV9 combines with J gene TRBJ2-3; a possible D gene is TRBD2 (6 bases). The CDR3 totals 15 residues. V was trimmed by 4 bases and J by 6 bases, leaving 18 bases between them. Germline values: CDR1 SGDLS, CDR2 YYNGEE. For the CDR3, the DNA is TGTGCCAGCAGCCTCAGCCAATCGGGAGAGGATACGCAGTATTTT. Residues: CASSLSQSGEDTQYF.

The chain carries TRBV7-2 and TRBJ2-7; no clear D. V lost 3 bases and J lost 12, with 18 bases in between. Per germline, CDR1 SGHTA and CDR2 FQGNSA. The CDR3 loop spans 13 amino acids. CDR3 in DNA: TGTGCCAGCAGCTTGGGCGTCCCGGAGAGCACGTACTTC. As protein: CASSLGVPESTYF.

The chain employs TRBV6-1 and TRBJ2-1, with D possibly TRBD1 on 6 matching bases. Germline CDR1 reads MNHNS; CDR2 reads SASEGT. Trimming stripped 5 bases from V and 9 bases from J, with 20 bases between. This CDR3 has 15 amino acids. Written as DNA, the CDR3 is TGTGCCAGCAGTTCCACCGACAGGAAAAGGGGTGAGCAGTTCTTC. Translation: CASSSTDRKRGEQFF.

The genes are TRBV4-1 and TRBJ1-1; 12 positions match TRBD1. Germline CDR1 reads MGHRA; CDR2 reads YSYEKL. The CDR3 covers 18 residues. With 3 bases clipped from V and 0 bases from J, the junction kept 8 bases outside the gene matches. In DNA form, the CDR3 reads TGCGCCAGCAGCCAGGGGACAGGGGGCGTATTGGTGAACACTGAAGCTTTCTTT. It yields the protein CASSQGTGGVLVNTEAFF.

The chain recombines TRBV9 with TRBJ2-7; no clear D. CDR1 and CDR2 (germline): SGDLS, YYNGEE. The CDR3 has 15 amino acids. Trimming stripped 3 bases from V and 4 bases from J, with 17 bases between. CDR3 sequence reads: CASSAPGRPQYEQYF. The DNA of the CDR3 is TGTGCCAGCAGCGCCCCAGGACGGCCCCAATACGAGCAGTACTTC.